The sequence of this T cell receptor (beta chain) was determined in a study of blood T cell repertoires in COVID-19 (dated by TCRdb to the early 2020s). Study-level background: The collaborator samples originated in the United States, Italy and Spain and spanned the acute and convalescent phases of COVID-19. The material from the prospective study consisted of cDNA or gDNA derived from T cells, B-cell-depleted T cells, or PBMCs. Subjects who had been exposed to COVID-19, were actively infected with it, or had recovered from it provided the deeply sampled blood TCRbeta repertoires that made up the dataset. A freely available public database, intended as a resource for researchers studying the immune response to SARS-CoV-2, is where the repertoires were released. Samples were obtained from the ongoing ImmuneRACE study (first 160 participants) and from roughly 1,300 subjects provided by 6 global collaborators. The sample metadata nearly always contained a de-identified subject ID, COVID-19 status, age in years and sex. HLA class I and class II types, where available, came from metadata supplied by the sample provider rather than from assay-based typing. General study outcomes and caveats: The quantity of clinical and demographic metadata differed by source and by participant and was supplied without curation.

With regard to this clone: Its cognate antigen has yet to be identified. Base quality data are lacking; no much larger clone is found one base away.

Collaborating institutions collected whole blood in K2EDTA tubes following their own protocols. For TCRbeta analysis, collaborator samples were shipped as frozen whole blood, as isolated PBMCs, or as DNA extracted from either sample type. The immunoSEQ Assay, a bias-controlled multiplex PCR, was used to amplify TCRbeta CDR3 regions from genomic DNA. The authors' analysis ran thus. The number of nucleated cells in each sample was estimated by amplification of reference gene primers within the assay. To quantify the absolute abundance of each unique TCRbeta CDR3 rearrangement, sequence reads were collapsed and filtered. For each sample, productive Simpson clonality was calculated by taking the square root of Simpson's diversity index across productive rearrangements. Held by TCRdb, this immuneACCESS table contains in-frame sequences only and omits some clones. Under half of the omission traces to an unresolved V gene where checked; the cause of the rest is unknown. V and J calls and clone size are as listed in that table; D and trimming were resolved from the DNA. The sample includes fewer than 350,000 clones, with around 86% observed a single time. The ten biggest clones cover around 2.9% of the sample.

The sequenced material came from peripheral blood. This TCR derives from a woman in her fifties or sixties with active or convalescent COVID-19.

The encoded CDR3 is CAISAEVAYNSPLHF. The nucleotides are TGTGCCATCAGTGCTGAGGTAGCCTATAATTCACCCCTCCACTTT. Recombination connected TRBV10-3 to TRBJ1-6; the D gene is unclear. According to the germline V gene, CDR1 reads ENHRY and CDR2 reads SYGVKD. The germline ends are 9 bases apart after V is trimmed by 4 bases and J by 2 bases. CDR3 length: 15 amino acids, cysteine to phenylalanine. Only CDR3 DNA remains: 45 bases, in frame from the first base.